Below are 17 T cell receptor beta chains sequenced from a single sample in a study of cytomegalovirus exposure and HLA in healthy donors. Use of 60 Vbeta and 13 Jbeta primers characterized the PCR. Produced via immunoSEQ multiplex PCR; TCRdb's table is partial and in-frame only. Seen here are 100,000 to 150,000 clones, under 80% observed once, and the top ten hold around 13%. The sequenced sample was PBMCs. Source of these receptors: a woman aged 60-70 years in good health and CMV-seropositive.

This sequence joins TRBV29-1 and TRBJ1-2, with D possibly matching TRBD1 (5 bases). Between the trimmed V and J ends, which lost 0 bases and 5 bases, there was a span of 13 bases. Germline assignment: CDR1 SQVTM and CDR2 ANQGSEA. The CDR3 has 14 residues. The CDR3 region is CSVEEGGAGYGYTF. The CDR3 DNA is TGCAGCGTTGAAGAAGGCGGGGCGGGATATGGCTACACCTTC.

The chain has TRBV7-8 and TRBJ2-1; 7 bases match TRBD2. This CDR3 spans 12 amino acids. Germline CDR1 and CDR2: SGHVS and FQNEAQ. J was trimmed by 8 bases and V by 4 bases; bases with no gene match: 2. CDR3 sequence: CASSSGLDEQFF. The DNA for the CDR3 is TGTGCCAGCAGCTCCGGACTAGATGAGCAGTTCTTC.

This chain links TRBV7-2 with TRBJ2-1; 7 bases match TRBD2. V lost 1 base and J lost 9; bases outside the gene matches: 12. Per germline, CDR1 SGHTA and CDR2 FQGNSA. The CDR3 spans 16 residues. The CDR3 region is CASSLVAGGGSLEQFF. CDR3 DNA sequence: TGTGCCAGCAGCTTAGTCGCTGGGGGGGGGTCACTTGAGCAGTTCTTC.

The chain uses TRBV11-2 and TRBJ1-2; D is ambiguous. This CDR3 has 12 amino acids. Germline assignment: CDR1 SGHAT and CDR2 FQNNGV. Trimming stripped 5 bases from V and 7 bases from J, with 11 bases between. The CDR3, as DNA: TGTGCCAGCAGCCGCCCCACACGTGGCTACACCTTC. It translates to CASSRPTRGYTF.

This chain connects TRBV6-5 to TRBJ2-7, with 10 bases identical to TRBD2. Trimming cost V 5 bases and J 3 bases; bases outside gene matches: 7. Germline CDR1 is MNHEY and CDR2 is SVGAGI. This CDR3 has 15 amino acids. The CDR3 region is CASSKLAGSIYEQYF. The CDR3 DNA reads as TGTGCCAGCAGTAAACTAGCGGGGTCTATCTACGAGCAGTACTTC.

This sequence joins TRBV7-2 and TRBJ2-7; tentative D call: TRBD1 (5 bases). V lost 0 bases, J lost 3 bases, and 9 bases lay in between. CDR1 is SGHTA, CDR2 FQGNSA, per germline. This CDR3 contains 14 residues. The CDR3, as DNA: TGTGCCAGCAGCTTAGCTTGGCAGGGCTACGAGCAGTACTTC. Its protein is CASSLAWQGYEQYF.

This clone was counted between two and nine times. This chain uses TRBV5-1 with TRBJ1-1, with 8 bases matching TRBD1. J lost 1 base, V lost 4 bases, and 9 bases had no gene match. The CDR3 totals 16 residues. Germline values: CDR1 SGHRS, CDR2 YFSETQ. CDR3 sequence (DNA): TGCGCCAGCAGCCAAGGACAGGGATATACGAACACTGAAGCTTTCTTT. This codes for CASSQGQGYTNTEAFF.

In this sample, this clone turned up a few times. The V and J genes are TRBV5-1 and TRBJ2-5; 9 nucleotides align to TRBD2. Near its end, the DNA agrees better with TRBJ2-7, so the J call may be wrong. This CDR3 region has 14 residues. In germline, CDR1 is SGHRS, CDR2 YFSETQ. The CDR3 sequence is CASSWDIAGDEQYF. For the CDR3, the DNA is TGCGCCAGCAGCTGGGACATAGCGGGGGACGAGCAGTACTTC.

The rearrangement links TRBV7-9 to TRBJ1-1; D call uncertain. V was clipped by 3 bases and J by 7 bases, with 9 bases between them. CDR3 length: 12 residues. Looked up from germline, CDR1 is SEHNR and CDR2 is FQNEAQ (reference sequence). The CDR3: CASSFSYNEAFF. CDR3 DNA: TGTGCCAGCAGCTTTTCGTATAATGAAGCTTTCTTT.

Only a few counts were recorded for this clone. The chain is built from TRBV15 and TRBJ2-7, with D tentatively TRBD2 (6 bases). Deletions cut 0 bases from V and 3 bases from J, with 9 bases between. This CDR3 comprises 14 residues. Looked up from germline, CDR1 is LNHNV and CDR2 is YYDKDF (reference sequence). Written as DNA, the CDR3 is TGTGCCACCAGCAGAGATCGGGGGAACTACGAGCAGTACTTC. Translating it yields CATSRDRGNYEQYF.

The chain recombines TRBV7-9 with TRBJ2-1, with a possible D match to TRBD1 (5 bases). The CDR3 is 13 residues long. Between the trimmed V and J ends, which lost 1 base and 10 bases, there was a span of 11 bases. In germline, CDR1 is SEHNR, CDR2 FQNEAQ (reference sequence). The CDR3 DNA reads TGTGCCAGCAGCTTAGTGACCGCAGGGGAGCAGTTCTTC. Its protein product is CASSLVTAGEQFF. The whole variable domain, filled in from reference TRBV7-9 and TRBJ2-1, reads DTGVSQNPRHKITKRGQNVTFRCDPISEHNRLYWYRQTLGQGPEFLTYFQNEAQLEKSRLLSDRFSAERPKGSFSTLEIQRTEQGDSAMYLCASSLVTAGEQFFGPGTRLTVL.

V gene TRBV30 combines with J gene TRBJ1-6; D uncertain. V was clipped by 2 bases and J by 1 base, with 15 bases between them. Per germline, CDR1 GTSNPN and CDR2 SVGIG (reference sequence). CDR3 size: 17 residues. The CDR3 DNA is TGTGCCTGGAGTAGGTGGGAGACGGTTTCCTATAATTCACCCCTCCACTTT. This sequence encodes CAWSRWETVSYNSPLHF.

This clone was observed a handful of times. The chain has TRBV9 and TRBJ1-1, with D perhaps TRBD1 (6 bases). The CDR3 totals 15 residues. Germline V gene data show CDR1 as SGDLS and CDR2 as YYNGEE. Trimming stripped 2 bases from V and 6 bases from J, with 17 bases between. CDR3 bases: TGTGCCAGCAGCGTGCTACAGGGTAGGGTCGCTGAAGCTTTCTTT. Translated: CASSVLQGRVAEAFF.

The gene calls are TRBV19 and TRBJ1-1; D is ambiguous. The V gene's germline CDR1 is LNHDA and CDR2 SQIVND (reference sequence). The CDR3 totals 13 residues. V was shortened by 3 bases and J by 0 bases, with 5 bases between the two germline ends. The CDR3 nucleotides read TGTGCCAGTAGTATTAGAGTGAACACTGAAGCTTTCTTT. Encoded protein: CASSIRVNTEAFF.

This clone was observed a handful of times. The chain employs TRBV6-1 and TRBJ2-5; 8 bases match TRBD1. The J call may not be correct, given that the DNA end is closer to TRBJ2-7. Germline V gene sequence: CDR1 MNHNS, CDR2 SASEGT. The CDR3 totals 13 residues. The CDR3 coding sequence is TGTGCCAGCAAACGGGACAGGCTCTACGAGCAGTACTTC. Its translation is CASKRDRLYEQYF.

The sample holds a few counts of this clone. This chain links TRBV21-1 with TRBJ1-1; the table names TRBD1, a call not compared with the DNA. TRBV21-1 is tagged as a pseudogene. The CDR3 has 17 residues. This chain's CDR3 is CASSRTGQGGMNTEAFF. CDR3 sequence (DNA): TGTGCCAGCAGCAGAACTGGACAGGGGGGCATGAACACTGAAGCTTTCTTT.

Concerning this clone: The same CDR3 also results from other DNA sequences found in this sample. The chain joins TRBV7-9 to TRBJ1-1; TRBD1 is a possible D gene (5 bases). The germline CDR1 and CDR2 sequences are SEHNR and FQNEAQ (reference sequence). The germline V and J ends were trimmed by 4 bases and 6 bases, with 12 bases remaining between them. The CDR3 extends over 13 amino acids. The CDR3 DNA sequence: TGTGCCAGCAGCTCCCCAGGGCCCCCTGAAGCTTTCTTT. It codes for CASSSPGPPEAFF. The variable domain in full, with the rest retrieved from reference TRBV7-9 and TRBJ1-1, is DTGVSQNPRHKITKRGQNVTFRCDPISEHNRLYWYRQTLGQGPEFLTYFQNEAQLEKSRLLSDRFSAERPKGSFSTLEIQRTEQGDSAMYLCASSSPGPPEAFFGQGTRLTVV.